These T cell receptor beta chains were read from a single sample in a study of shared clonotypes between healthy human individuals. Measured with immunoSEQ multiplex PCR; TCRdb has only the in-frame clones, and not every one. Of approximately 2.5 million clones in the sample, approximately 94% were seen once. The specimen sequenced was naive CD4+ T cells sorted from blood. The receptors were sampled from a man aged 18 to 29 in good health. Each CDR3 is given with its conserved first and last residue. A D gene is named only where the DNA matches it firmly. Size is stated for part of the rows, as once, few or many counts, or as a class when the clone is expanded.

clone_size | d_call | j_call | v_call | cdr3_aa | cdr3_nt
once | - | TRBJ2-2 | TRBV5-1 | CASSPVGVDTGELFF | TGCGCCAGCAGCCCCGTCGGGGTAGACACCGGGGAGCTGTTTTTT
- | - | TRBJ1-1 | TRBV7-9 | CASSLAGSAEAFF | TGTGCCAGCAGCTTAGCAGGATCCGCTGAAGCTTTCTTT
- | - | TRBJ2-7 | TRBV19 | CASKPRAGAYEQYF | TGTGCCAGTAAACCCCGGGCAGGGGCCTACGAGCAGTACTTC
- | TRBD2 | TRBJ2-2 | TRBV7-9 | CASSSTSRLNTGELFF | TGTGCCAGCAGCTCGACTAGCCGATTAAACACCGGGGAGCTGTTTTTT
- | TRBD1 | TRBJ1-5 | TRBV6-1 | CASSEDRGGRKHF | TGTGCCAGCAGTGAAGACAGGGGGGGTCGTAAGCATTTT
- | TRBD1 | TRBJ2-2 | TRBV7-9 | CASTLDRENTGELFF | TGTGCCAGCACCCTGGACAGGGAGAACACCGGGGAGCTGTTTTTT
- | TRBD1 | TRBJ2-7 | TRBV7-9 | CASSRTGGMDYEQYF | TGTGCCAGCAGCCGGACAGGGGGCATGGACTACGAGCAGTACTTC
- | - | TRBJ2-7 | TRBV5-1 | CASSSPNYEQYF | TGCGCCAGCAGCTCACCTAACTACGAGCAGTACTTC
- | TRBD1 | TRBJ1-2 | TRBV19 | CASSKIGTGNGYTF | TGTGCCAGTAGTAAAATCGGGACAGGGAATGGCTACACCTTC
- | - | TRBJ1-6 | TRBV6-1 | CASSGPSPANSPLHF | TGTGCCAGCAGTGGACCTTCGCCGGCTAATTCACCCCTCCACTTT
- | - | TRBJ2-2 | TRBV7-9 | CASSGGWTPYTGELFF | TGTGCCAGCAGCGGGGGCTGGACACCTTACACCGGGGAGCTGTTTTTT
- | TRBD1 | TRBJ1-1 | TRBV5-6 | CASSSQGPNTEAFF | TGTGCCAGCAGCTCACAGGGGCCTAACACTGAAGCTTTCTTT
- | TRBD2 | TRBJ2-1 | TRBV28 | CASSPGGVLNEQFF | TGTGCCAGCAGTCCCGGGGGGGTCCTCAATGAGCAGTTCTTC
- | TRBD1 | TRBJ2-7 | TRBV18 | CASSPGTGTYEQYF | TGTGCCAGCTCCCCCGGGACAGGAACCTACGAGCAGTACTTC
- | - | TRBJ1-6 | TRBV2 | CASSELSPLHF | TGTGCCAGCAGTGAGCTTTCACCCCTCCACTTT
- | - | TRBJ2-2 | TRBV18 | CASSPTDRTMGGELFF | TGTGCCAGCTCACCAACCGATCGGACCATGGGCGGGGAGCTGTTTTTT
once | - | TRBJ2-1 | TRBV2 | CASRATASSYNEQFF | TGTGCCAGCAGGGCGACTGCGAGCTCCTACAATGAGCAGTTCTTC
few | - | TRBJ1-5 | TRBV21-1 | CASSAMRDRGLVDQPQHF | TGTGCCAGCAGCGCAATGAGGGACAGGGGGCTAGTAGATCAGCCCCAGCATTTT
- | - | TRBJ1-2 | TRBV9 | CASRDNYGYTF | TGTGCCAGCAGGGACAACTATGGCTACACCTTC
- | - | TRBJ2-2 | TRBV4-3 | CASSQESGRKTGELFF | TGCGCCAGCAGCCAAGAGTCAGGGAGGAAAACCGGGGAGCTGTTTTTT
- | TRBD1 | TRBJ2-3 | TRBV5-4 | CASSSIGQGDSDTQYF | TGTGCCAGCAGCTCCATTGGACAGGGGGACTCAGATACGCAGTATTTT
- | TRBD1 | TRBJ2-3 | TRBV6-1 | CASRTGLSTDTQYF | TGTGCCAGCAGGACAGGGTTAAGCACAGATACGCAGTATTTT
- | - | TRBJ1-3 | TRBV5-1 | CASSLVGATSGNTIYF | TGCGCCAGCAGCTTAGTTGGGGCCACCTCTGGAAACACCATATATTTT
- | - | TRBJ2-1 | TRBV18 | CASSPPLNNEQFF | TGTGCCAGCTCACCCCCTTTAAACAATGAGCAGTTCTTC
- | - | TRBJ1-2 | TRBV18 | CASSAGTQENGYTF | TGTGCCAGCTCGGCTGGGACACAGGAGAATGGCTACACCTTC
- | - | TRBJ1-4 | TRBV10-3 | CAISRDNEKLFF | TGTGCCATCAGTCGGGATAATGAAAAACTGTTTTTT
- | TRBD2 | TRBJ2-7 | TRBV5-1 | CASSLRASGVYEQYF | TGCGCCAGCAGCTTGCGGGCTAGCGGCGTCTACGAGCAGTACTTC
- | - | TRBJ2-5 | TRBV7-9 | CASSNPQGSSTQYF | TGTGCCAGCAGCAACCCACAGGGTTCGTCGACCCAGTACTTC
- | TRBD2 | TRBJ2-2 | TRBV11-3 | CASSLTFSGGTNTGELFF | TGTGCCAGCAGCTTAACCTTTAGCGGGGGGACGAACACCGGGGAGCTGTTTTTT
- | - | TRBJ1-2 | TRBV2 | CASSEAFGAGYTF | -
- | TRBD1 | TRBJ2-5 | TRBV5-1 | CASSQGQAEETQYF | TGCGCCAGCAGCCAGGGACAGGCCGAGGAGACCCAGTACTTC
- | - | TRBJ1-1 | TRBV6-1 | CASSERENTEAFF | TGTGCCAGCAGTGAACGGGAGAACACTGAAGCTTTCTTT
- | - | TRBJ1-2 | TRBV6-5 | CASSPDQNGYTF | TGTGCCAGCAGCCCGGACCAGAATGGCTACACCTTC
- | - | TRBJ1-6 | TRBV7-9 | CASPISGDNSPLHF | TGTGCCAGCCCTATATCAGGGGATAATTCACCCCTCCACTTT